This is a list of T cell receptor beta chains from one sample in a study of T cell responses to AZD1222 COVID-19 vaccine. The protocol was immunoSEQ multiplex PCR, while the TCRdb copy is restricted to in-frame clones and leaves out a portion. The top ten hold approximately 3% of the sample, which has some 100,000 clones, approximately 90% seen once. Sequenced material: peripheral blood, taken on day 0 of AZD1222 vaccination. The source is an adult in good health. Both conserved end residues are part of each CDR3. The order of the fields is V gene, J gene, CDR3 length, D gene, clone size, CDR3 protein, CDR3 DNA. A D gene is named only where the DNA matches it firmly. The listing skips clone size in some rows; elsewhere it reads once, few, many or a size class.

V gene: TRBV4-2
J gene: TRBJ1-2
CDR3 length: 16
D gene: -
clone size: -
CDR3 protein: CASSPQPGSLNYGYTF
CDR3 DNA: TGTGCCAGCAGCCCACAACCAGGGTCCCTTAACTATGGCTACACCTTC

V gene: TRBV6-5
J gene: TRBJ1-6
CDR3 length: 13
D gene: -
clone size: once
CDR3 protein: CASDRRVNSPLHF
CDR3 DNA: TGTGCCAGCGACCGGAGGGTTAATTCACCCCTCCACTTT

V gene: TRBV19
J gene: TRBJ2-3
CDR3 length: 14
D gene: -
clone size: -
CDR3 protein: CASSIASTADTQYF
CDR3 DNA: TGTGCCAGTAGTATAGCCTCTACGGCAGATACGCAGTATTTT

V gene: TRBV7-2
J gene: TRBJ2-7
CDR3 length: 16
D gene: -
clone size: -
CDR3 protein: CASSYRPRASSYEQYF
CDR3 DNA: TGTGCCAGCAGCTACCGCCCTAGAGCTTCTTCCTACGAGCAGTACTTC

V gene: TRBV5-6
J gene: TRBJ1-1
CDR3 length: 16
D gene: -
clone size: -
CDR3 protein: CASSPLTGNLDTEAFF
CDR3 DNA: TGTGCCAGCAGCCCATTAACAGGGAACCTCGACACTGAAGCTTTCTTT

V gene: TRBV21-1
J gene: TRBJ1-2
CDR3 length: 13
D gene: -
clone size: -
CDR3 protein: CASSNKANYGYTF
CDR3 DNA: TGTGCCAGCAGCAATAAGGCGAACTATGGCTACACCTTC

V gene: TRBV28
J gene: TRBJ1-5
CDR3 length: 13
D gene: TRBD1
clone size: -
CDR3 protein: CASTTTGAQPQHF
CDR3 DNA: TGTGCCAGCACCACAACAGGGGCGCAGCCCCAGCATTTT

V gene: TRBV7-8
J gene: TRBJ1-3
CDR3 length: 17
D gene: TRBD1
clone size: -
CDR3 protein: CASSLGTGLLSGNTIYF
CDR3 DNA: TGTGCCAGCAGCCTAGGGACAGGGCTCCTCTCTGGAAACACCATATATTTT

V gene: TRBV7-2
J gene: TRBJ1-4
CDR3 length: 15
D gene: -
clone size: -
CDR3 protein: CASSIPRRGNEKLFF
CDR3 DNA: TGTGCCAGCAGCATACCGCGGCGGGGTAATGAAAAACTGTTTTTT

V gene: TRBV2
J gene: TRBJ2-7
CDR3 length: 12
D gene: -
clone size: -
CDR3 protein: CASSETSYEQYF
CDR3 DNA: TGTGCCAGCTCCGAAACCTCCTACGAGCAGTACTTC

V gene: TRBV4-2
J gene: TRBJ1-4
CDR3 length: 18
D gene: TRBD1
clone size: few
CDR3 protein: CASSQERPNRGRGEKLFF
CDR3 DNA: TGTGCCAGCAGCCAAGAGAGGCCTAACAGGGGAAGGGGTGAAAAACTGTTTTTT

V gene: TRBV6-5
J gene: TRBJ1-4
CDR3 length: 14
D gene: -
clone size: -
CDR3 protein: CASRAGVGFEKLFF
CDR3 DNA: TGTGCCAGCAGAGCAGGGGTCGGGTTTGAAAAACTGTTTTTT

V gene: TRBV3-1/TRBV3-2
J gene: TRBJ1-2
CDR3 length: 14
D gene: TRBD1
clone size: -
CDR3 protein: CASSQDRSNYGYTF
CDR3 DNA: TGTGCCAGCAGCCAGGACAGGTCTAACTATGGCTACACCTTC

V gene: TRBV25-1
J gene: TRBJ1-2
CDR3 length: 11
D gene: -
clone size: -
CDR3 protein: CASSRAERYTF
CDR3 DNA: TGTGCCAGCAGTCGGGCGGAACGCTACACCTTC

V gene: TRBV5-5
J gene: TRBJ1-5
CDR3 length: 15
D gene: -
clone size: few
CDR3 protein: CASSLDVIGSRPQHF
CDR3 DNA: TGTGCCAGCAGCTTGGACGTGATTGGGTCGAGGCCCCAGCATTTT

V gene: TRBV3-1/TRBV3-2
J gene: TRBJ2-7
CDR3 length: 19
D gene: TRBD2
clone size: -
CDR3 protein: CASSQEIPWGGWSSYEQYF
CDR3 DNA: TGTGCCAGCAGCCAAGAGATCCCTTGGGGGGGGTGGAGCTCCTACGAGCAGTACTTC

V gene: TRBV18
J gene: TRBJ2-5
CDR3 length: 14
D gene: -
clone size: -
CDR3 protein: CASSPYGAQETQYF
CDR3 DNA: TGTGCCAGCTCACCGTACGGGGCCCAAGAGACCCAGTACTTC

V gene: TRBV11-3
J gene: TRBJ2-3
CDR3 length: 13
D gene: -
clone size: -
CDR3 protein: CASSPQGTDTQYF
CDR3 DNA: TGTGCCAGCAGCCCCCAAGGCACAGATACGCAGTATTTT

V gene: TRBV6-5
J gene: TRBJ2-7
CDR3 length: 15
D gene: -
clone size: -
CDR3 protein: CASSYERNRVVEQYF
CDR3 DNA: TGTGCCAGCAGTTACGAGCGGAACAGGGTAGTCGAGCAGTACTTC

V gene: TRBV7-6
J gene: TRBJ2-1
CDR3 length: 13
D gene: -
clone size: -
CDR3 protein: CASSLAGGNEQFF
CDR3 DNA: TGTGCCAGCAGCTTAGCGGGCGGCAATGAGCAGTTCTTC

V gene: TRBV28
J gene: TRBJ2-6
CDR3 length: 15
D gene: -
clone size: once
CDR3 protein: CASSGENSGANVLTF
CDR3 DNA: TGTGCCAGCAGTGGAGAAAATTCTGGGGCCAACGTCCTGACTTTC

V gene: TRBV7-8
J gene: TRBJ1-3
CDR3 length: 15
D gene: -
clone size: -
CDR3 protein: CASSLAQGSGNTIYF
CDR3 DNA: TGTGCCAGCAGCTTAGCCCAGGGATCTGGAAACACCATATATTTT

V gene: TRBV19
J gene: TRBJ1-1
CDR3 length: 15
D gene: -
clone size: -
CDR3 protein: CASSTLGGGLSEAFF
CDR3 DNA: TGTGCCAGTAGTACCCTTGGCGGGGGTCTCTCTGAAGCTTTCTTT

V gene: TRBV5-6
J gene: TRBJ2-2
CDR3 length: 16
D gene: -
clone size: -
CDR3 protein: CASSLRGWQNTGELFF
CDR3 DNA: TGTGCCAGCAGCTTAAGGGGGTGGCAAAACACCGGGGAGCTGTTTTTT

V gene: TRBV24-1
J gene: TRBJ2-3
CDR3 length: 16
D gene: TRBD1
clone size: -
CDR3 protein: CATSDQTGISTDTQYF
CDR3 DNA: TGTGCCACCAGTGACCAGACAGGGATTAGCACAGATACGCAGTATTTT

V gene: TRBV5-4
J gene: TRBJ1-2
CDR3 length: 11
D gene: -
clone size: few
CDR3 protein: CASSSTRGYTF
CDR3 DNA: TGTGCCAGCAGCTCGACAAGGGGCTACACCTTC

V gene: TRBV19
J gene: TRBJ1-4
CDR3 length: 14
D gene: -
clone size: -
CDR3 protein: CASSPQGTNEKLFF
CDR3 DNA: TGTGCCAGTAGTCCACAGGGAACTAATGAAAAACTGTTTTTT

V gene: TRBV3-1/TRBV3-2
J gene: TRBJ1-2
CDR3 length: 14
D gene: TRBD1
clone size: -
CDR3 protein: CASSQGGTGDGYTF
CDR3 DNA: TGTGCCAGCAGCCAAGGTGGGACAGGGGATGGCTACACCTTC

V gene: TRBV23-1
J gene: TRBJ1-2
CDR3 length: 13
D gene: TRBD1
clone size: -
CDR3 protein: CALRDSPLYGYTF
CDR3 DNA: TGCGCCCTAAGGGACAGTCCCCTCTATGGCTACACCTTC

V gene: TRBV7-8
J gene: TRBJ2-7
CDR3 length: 14
D gene: -
clone size: -
CDR3 protein: CASSLVDSGYEQYF
CDR3 DNA: TGTGCCAGCAGCTTAGTGGACAGTGGCTACGAGCAGTACTTC

V gene: TRBV3-1/TRBV3-2
J gene: TRBJ1-5
CDR3 length: 12
D gene: -
clone size: -
CDR3 protein: CASSQGNQPQHF
CDR3 DNA: TGTGCCAGCAGCCAAGGGAATCAGCCCCAGCATTTT

V gene: TRBV30
J gene: TRBJ2-5
CDR3 length: 13
D gene: -
clone size: -
CDR3 protein: CAWSQTAQETQYF
CDR3 DNA: TGTGCCTGGAGCCAAACGGCACAAGAGACCCAGTACTTC

V gene: TRBV11-3
J gene: TRBJ2-2
CDR3 length: 12
D gene: -
clone size: -
CDR3 protein: CASSASGGELFF
CDR3 DNA: TGTGCCAGCAGCGCCAGCGGGGGGGAGCTGTTTTTT

V gene: TRBV5-6
J gene: TRBJ1-6
CDR3 length: 16
D gene: TRBD1
clone size: -
CDR3 protein: CASSPGVAGGNSPLHF
CDR3 DNA: TGTGCCAGCAGCCCCGGCGTAGCAGGGGGAAATTCACCCCTCCACTTT

V gene: TRBV28
J gene: TRBJ2-1
CDR3 length: 15
D gene: -
clone size: -
CDR3 protein: CASSPTSDSYNEQFF
CDR3 DNA: TGTGCCAGCAGTCCCACCTCGGACAGCTACAATGAGCAGTTCTTC